Shown below are 17 T cell receptor beta chains from a single sample sequenced in a study of PD-1 blockade in mismatch repair-deficient tumors. Profiled with immunoSEQ multiplex PCR; TCRdb holds only in-frame clones, not every one. The sample lists around 38,000 clones, 79% occurring once. Sequenced material: peripheral blood, taken 4 weeks after starting pembrolizumab. The receptors derive from an adult with mismatch repair-deficient cancer.

There are a few counts of this clone. V is TRBV7-9 and J is TRBJ1-1; 9 bases agree with TRBD1. V shed 5 bases, J shed 1 base, and the junction held 5 bases outside the gene matches. The CDR3 consists of 15 residues. CDR1 and CDR2 (germline): SEHNR, FQNEAQ (reference sequence). CDR3 sequence: CASSPWGQGNTEAFF. The CDR3 nucleotides read TGTGCCAGCAGCCCATGGGGACAGGGGAACACTGAAGCTTTCTTT.

The chain is built from TRBV12-5 and TRBJ2-1; D is uncertain. The V and J ends lost 2 bases and 9 bases respectively, with 11 bases between them. The CDR3 runs 13 residues. Per germline, CDR1 LGHNT and CDR2 FRNRAP. CDR3 in DNA: TGTGCTAGTGGTTTGTTTTTGAGCGCTGAGCAGTTCTTC. It translates to CASGLFLSAEQFF. Supplemented by reference TRBV12-5 and TRBJ2-1, the full variable domain reads DARVTQTPRHKVTEMGQEVTMRCQPILGHNTVFWYRQTMMQGLELLAYFRNRAPLDDSGMPKDRFSAEMPDATLATLKIQPSEPRDSAVYFCASGLFLSAEQFFGPGTRLTVL.

The rearrangement uses TRBV19 and TRBJ2-2, with D uncertain. The CDR3 covers 14 residues. Germline V gene data show CDR1 as LNHDA and CDR2 as SQIVND (reference sequence). The V and J ends lost 4 bases and 10 bases respectively, with 16 bases between them. The CDR3 bases are TGTGCCAGTAGTAGCTATCTGATCAAAGAGGAGCTGTTTTTT. This encodes CASSSYLIKEELFF.

J is TRBJ2-1 and V is TRBV4-3, with 9 bases lining up with TRBD2. The CDR3 consists of 16 residues. With V trimmed by 4 bases and J by 7 bases, 11 bases remained unmatched. The germline V gene encodes CDR1 LGHNA and CDR2 YSLEER. The CDR3 loop is CASSPTPSTSGNEQFF. In DNA form, the CDR3 reads TGCGCCAGCAGCCCGACTCCTTCGACTAGCGGAAATGAGCAGTTCTTC.

The chain uses TRBV11-2 and TRBJ2-2; 9 bases align to TRBD1. CDR3 length: 15 amino acids. Germline V lookup: CDR1 SGHAT, CDR2 FQNNGV. Trimming took 6 bases from V and 5 from J; bases not matched to a gene: 7. The CDR3 here is CASRIQGALTGELFF. The CDR3 nucleotides read TGTGCCAGCAGGATACAGGGGGCGCTGACCGGGGAGCTGTTTTTT.

In this sample, this clone turned up once. The chain carries TRBV6-5 and TRBJ2-2; D may correspond to TRBD1 or TRBD2 (5 bases each). CDR1 MNHEY and CDR2 SVGAGI come from the germline V gene. The CDR3 is 14 residues long. V lost 5 bases and J lost 3, with 10 bases in between. The CDR3 is CASSQRGYTGELFF. As DNA, the CDR3 is TGTGCCAGCAGTCAGAGGGGATACACCGGGGAGCTGTTTTTT.

The table lists this clone with a count of one. The chain has TRBV5-1 and TRBJ1-5; D is unresolved. CDR3 length: 15 amino acids. V was trimmed by 2 bases and J by 0 bases, leaving 9 bases between them. Germline V lookup: CDR1 SGHRS, CDR2 YFSETQ. The CDR3 DNA follows: TGCGCCAGCAGCTTCACGGTCAGTAGCAATCAGCCCCAGCATTTT. This gives the protein CASSFTVSSNQPQHF. The whole variable domain, remainder taken from reference TRBV5-1 and TRBJ1-5, is KAGVTQTPRYLIKTRGQQVTLSCSPISGHRSVSWYQQTPGQGLQFLFEYFSETQRNKGNFPGRFSGRQFSNSRSEMNVSTLELGDSALYLCASSFTVSSNQPQHFGDGTRLSIL.

This clone is classed as medium-sized (0.01 to 0.1%). The chain couples TRBV6-5 to TRBJ2-1; 16 bases line up with TRBD2. After removal of 0 bases from V and 7 bases from J, the junction contained 0 bases not matched to a gene. The germline V gene has CDR1 MNHEY and CDR2 SVGAGI. The CDR3 is 16 amino acids. The CDR3 is CASSYSGLAGGNEQFF. In nucleotides, the CDR3 is TGTGCCAGCAGTTACTCGGGACTAGCGGGAGGGAATGAGCAGTTCTTC.

This chain uses TRBV28 with TRBJ2-1; 8 positions match TRBD2. V lost 6 bases, J lost 16 bases, and 8 bases stayed unmatched. Germline CDR1 and CDR2: MDHEN and SYDVKM. There are 11 residues in the CDR3. The CDR3 nucleotides are TGTGCCAGCAGCTGGGAGCGGGAGTCCTTCTTC. It codes for CASSWERESFF.

The gene calls are TRBV4-3 and TRBJ2-7; D may be TRBD1 (6 bases). The CDR3 totals 16 residues. Looked up from germline, CDR1 is LGHNA and CDR2 is YSLEER. The V end was cut by 1 base, the J end by 0 bases, with 13 bases between. The chain's CDR3 is CASSQGVGQTSYEQYF. CDR3 DNA sequence: TGCGCCAGCAGCCAAGGTGTGGGACAAACCTCCTACGAGCAGTACTTC.

The J gene is TRBJ1-1, the V gene TRBV28, with D tentatively TRBD1 (6 bases). Per germline, CDR1 MDHEN and CDR2 SYDVKM. This CDR3 is 15 amino acids long. Trimming took off 6 bases at V and 6 bases at J, with 20 bases between the two ends. CDR3 in DNA: TGTGCCAGCAGCCACTTAATATTGGGGGCGCCTGAAGCTTTCTTT. Residues: CASSHLILGAPEAFF.

This clone was counted only a few times. V is TRBV10-2 and J is TRBJ1-4; 9 bases agree with TRBD1. The ends lost 4 bases at V and 5 bases at J; junction bases unmatched: 5. CDR3 length equals 15 residues. Germline V CDR1 and CDR2: WSHSY, SAAADI. CDR3 nucleotide sequence: TGCGCCAGCAGTGGGGCAACAGGGGGCAATGAAAAACTGTTTTTT. It encodes CASSGATGGNEKLFF.

This chain connects TRBV9 to TRBJ2-1; D not resolved. The ends were cut back, 4 bases at V and 5 bases at J, with 13 bases in the middle. CDR3 length: 14 residues. Per germline, CDR1 SGDLS and CDR2 YYNGEE. CDR3 sequence: CASSPPSSHNEQFF. The CDR3 bases are TGTGCCAGCAGCCCCCCCTCCAGTCACAATGAGCAGTTCTTC.

The chain combines TRBV4-1 with TRBJ1-2; 8 nucleotides align to TRBD1. The CDR3 length is 14 residues. V was clipped by 2 bases and J by 7 bases; unmatched bases: 6. Germline CDR1 and CDR2: MGHRA and YSYEKL. This chain's CDR3 is CASSQQGAVGGYTF. CDR3 DNA sequence: TGCGCCAGCAGCCAACAGGGGGCTGTGGGTGGCTACACCTTC.

CDR3 DNA sequence: TGCGCCAGCAGCCAAGGGACAGGGAGAGGGGCTAACTATGGCTACACCTTC. The encoded protein is CASSQGTGRGANYGYTF. The chain carries TRBV4-1 and TRBJ1-2, with 8 bases aligning to TRBD1. The J segment lost 0 bases and the V segment lost 1 base, leaving 7 bases of the junction unmatched. CDR3 length: 17 residues. Per the germline V gene, CDR1 is MGHRA and CDR2 is YSYEKL.

A single count supports this clone. The J gene is TRBJ2-7, the V gene TRBV4-1, with D possibly called TRBD1 or TRBD2 (5 bases each). The CDR3 totals 15 residues. Germline V gene data show CDR1 as MGHRA and CDR2 as YSYEKL. V lost 1 base and J 2 bases, leaving 12 bases between the germline ends. Here the CDR3 reads CASSQAGTPTYEQYF. The CDR3, as DNA: TGCGCCAGCAGCCAAGCCGGGACCCCAACCTACGAGCAGTACTTC.

V is TRBV29-1 and J is TRBJ2-7, with D maybe TRBD1 (5 bases). Germline assignment: CDR1 SQVTM and CDR2 ANQGSEA. The CDR3 is made up of 13 amino acids. The ends were cut back, 5 bases at V and 4 bases at J, with 15 bases in the middle. The CDR3 region has the DNA TGCAGCGTTTTCCTGACAGACGGATACGAGCAGTACTTC. Its protein product is CSVFLTDGYEQYF.